This T cell receptor (beta chain) is drawn from a study of blood T cell repertoires in COVID-19. Trimming took 5 bases from V and 4 from J; bases not matched to a gene: 5. The CDR3 runs to 14 residues. Germline CDR1 is SGHNT and CDR2 is YENEEA. Methods used by the authors: Amplification of reference gene primers was used by the study to estimate nucleated cell counts. Sequencing was performed with immunoSEQ multiplex PCR; in TCRdb, only in-frame clones are kept and a portion is missing. Clone size and V and J calls were adopted from that table, with D and trimming inferred from the DNA. The profile shows about 160,000 clones, 85% of them singletons.

The genes are TRBV11-3 and TRBJ2-7; 10 bases map to TRBD1. Source material: peripheral blood. This receptor was taken from a human donor with acute or convalescent COVID-19. The donor label of this sample is uncertain. The CDR3 DNA sequence: TGTGCCAGCAGCCTTGGACAGGGGGGGTACGAGCAGTACTTC. Protein sequence: CASSLGQGGYEQYF.